A selection of T cell receptor beta chains follows, all from one sample in a study of cytomegalovirus exposure and HLA in healthy donors. TCRdb's copy holds only in-frame clones and misses some; the assay was immunoSEQ multiplex PCR. The sample consists of about 63,000 clones, roughly 90% of them appearing once. The sequencing sample was made of PBMCs. These receptors came from a woman under 30 in good health and CMV-seronegative. The CDR3 runs from the conserved cysteine through the conserved F or W.

CDR3 protein: CAGTGQGVTEAFF
J gene: TRBJ1-1
V gene: TRBV2

CDR3 protein: CSVEVRAYEQYF
J gene: TRBJ2-7
V gene: TRBV29-1

CDR3 protein: CARSLRWEGTGSKNIQYF
J gene: TRBJ2-4
V gene: TRBV5-3

CDR3 protein: CASSFPKQVSQYF
J gene: TRBJ2-3
V gene: TRBV28

CDR3 protein: CASSKVTGPRGTDTQYF
J gene: TRBJ2-3
V gene: TRBV19

CDR3 protein: CASSKQGENSPLHF
J gene: TRBJ1-6
V gene: TRBV6-5

CDR3 protein: CASSDPGTDENIQYF
J gene: TRBJ2-4
V gene: TRBV9

CDR3 protein: CSVGAGGPWADTQYF
J gene: TRBJ2-3
V gene: TRBV29-1

CDR3 protein: CSAGQGEIYEQYF
J gene: TRBJ2-7
V gene: TRBV29-1

CDR3 protein: CASRRGGSTPDTQYF
J gene: TRBJ2-3
V gene: TRBV5-4

CDR3 protein: CASTQGDTGELFF
J gene: TRBJ2-2
V gene: TRBV19

CDR3 protein: CASSGQMVFGQFF
J gene: TRBJ2-1
V gene: TRBV28

CDR3 protein: CATNYWRNPNTGELFF
J gene: TRBJ2-2
V gene: TRBV7-9

CDR3 protein: CASSPSGQQNEKLFF
J gene: TRBJ1-4
V gene: TRBV5-1

CDR3 protein: CASSPRQGTSSYEQYF
J gene: TRBJ2-7
V gene: TRBV7-2

CDR3 protein: CASSLAGDRFGGDYGYTF
J gene: TRBJ1-2
V gene: TRBV7-8

CDR3 protein: CAWHRDRVLEGYGYTF
J gene: TRBJ1-2
V gene: TRBV30

CDR3 protein: CASSRPGQGAGANVLTF
J gene: TRBJ2-6
V gene: TRBV28

CDR3 protein: CASRHSGSTYEQYF
J gene: TRBJ2-7
V gene: TRBV11-2

CDR3 protein: CASSRGGNSGNTIYF
J gene: TRBJ1-3
V gene: TRBV28

CDR3 protein: CASSITRDSIYGYTF
J gene: TRBJ1-2
V gene: TRBV7-2

CDR3 protein: CASSQIAGDTGELFF
J gene: TRBJ2-2
V gene: TRBV14

CDR3 protein: CASSVRGLGETQYF
J gene: TRBJ2-5
V gene: TRBV9

CDR3 protein: CASSFRQGLKGGYTF
J gene: TRBJ1-2
V gene: TRBV7-8

CDR3 protein: CASTGLGREGPHEQFF
J gene: TRBJ2-1
V gene: TRBV7-2

CDR3 protein: CASSLTGGGGTDTQYF
J gene: TRBJ2-3
V gene: TRBV5-4

CDR3 protein: CASSLDVSAGGVSGYTF
J gene: TRBJ1-2
V gene: TRBV5-1

CDR3 protein: CASTGLHQPQHF
J gene: TRBJ1-5
V gene: TRBV2

CDR3 protein: CASSQRGTGTDYEQYF
J gene: TRBJ2-7
V gene: TRBV4-1

CDR3 protein: CASSRDKYNQPQHF
J gene: TRBJ1-5
V gene: TRBV9

CDR3 protein: CASALDSGSNQPQHF
J gene: TRBJ1-5
V gene: TRBV2

CDR3 protein: CASSRRTSGGKDTQYF
J gene: TRBJ2-3
V gene: TRBV5-4

CDR3 protein: CASSLRTGGYKFNEKLFF
J gene: TRBJ1-4
V gene: TRBV28

CDR3 protein: CASSSNSLDTQYF
J gene: TRBJ2-3
V gene: TRBV11-2

CDR3 protein: CASTTLPGGVGGQYF
J gene: TRBJ2-7
V gene: TRBV5-1

CDR3 protein: CASSRDSINEQFF
J gene: TRBJ2-1
V gene: TRBV6-5

CDR3 protein: CASSQDGSRENEQYF
J gene: TRBJ2-7
V gene: TRBV4-1

CDR3 protein: CASSPTVTRLGMNTQYF
J gene: TRBJ2-3
V gene: TRBV14

CDR3 protein: CASSKRAKAYSNQPQHF
J gene: TRBJ1-5
V gene: TRBV21-1

CDR3 protein: CASSERRQGVQPQHF
J gene: TRBJ1-5
V gene: TRBV2

CDR3 protein: CASRQTGLSYEQYF
J gene: TRBJ2-7
V gene: TRBV27

CDR3 protein: CASSLTGYNSPLHF
J gene: TRBJ1-6
V gene: TRBV6-5

CDR3 protein: CASSISSGRGNYEQYF
J gene: TRBJ2-7
V gene: TRBV19

CDR3 protein: CASSPGLARSTDTQYF
J gene: TRBJ2-3
V gene: TRBV5-4

CDR3 protein: CASRVDRGGNYGYTF
J gene: TRBJ1-2
V gene: TRBV6-1

CDR3 protein: CASSEGIPGQAEAFF
J gene: TRBJ1-1
V gene: TRBV6-1

CDR3 protein: CASSQDDPGFSTDTQYF
J gene: TRBJ2-3
V gene: TRBV4-1

CDR3 protein: CASSEGRGPTYEQYF
J gene: TRBJ2-7
V gene: TRBV6-1

CDR3 protein: CASSNLARYNEQFF
J gene: TRBJ2-1
V gene: TRBV11-3

CDR3 protein: CASSQVGDTDTQYF
J gene: TRBJ2-3
V gene: TRBV14

CDR3 protein: CASSVLAGGPNEQFF
J gene: TRBJ2-1
V gene: TRBV5-6

CDR3 protein: CASSFRLAGGQETQYF
J gene: TRBJ2-5
V gene: TRBV5-1

CDR3 protein: CASSLAGGAPVYEQYF
J gene: TRBJ2-7
V gene: TRBV5-1

CDR3 protein: CASSQTGEEAFF
J gene: TRBJ1-1
V gene: TRBV6-5

CDR3 protein: CASSLGTANEKLFF
J gene: TRBJ1-4
V gene: TRBV7-2

CDR3 protein: CASSPGQSDTQYF
J gene: TRBJ2-3
V gene: TRBV28

CDR3 protein: CATSAEQGLAMNTGELFF
J gene: TRBJ2-2
V gene: TRBV15

CDR3 protein: CASRAAGSTDTQYF
J gene: TRBJ2-3
V gene: TRBV6-5

CDR3 protein: CASRAGLNHNEQFF
J gene: TRBJ2-1
V gene: TRBV6-6